This T cell receptor (beta chain) was identified in a study of radiotherapy plus CTLA-4 blockade in lung cancer. Study summary: Objective responses were seen in around 17% of patients, disease control in about 30%.

General study points: Reported findings show early blood T cell clone dynamics, with interferon-beta, best predicted response. Researchers report tumor-derived TCR clones expanding in blood after radiotherapy plus ipilimumab.

This CDR3 region has 16 residues. Germline CDR1 MNHNY, CDR2 SVGAGI (reference sequence). The trim removed 1 base at V and 5 bases at J, leaving 6 bases unmatched. With ipilimumab providing CTLA-4 blockade, focal radiation was administered to patients who had chemo-refractory metastatic non-small-cell lung cancer. The method was immunoSEQ multiplex PCR; TCRdb's version includes in-frame clones alone and lacks a portion of them. The sample consists of some 50,000 clones, approximately 79% of them appearing once. Worth noting for this clone: Its antigen is unknown.

The chain has TRBV6-6 and TRBJ2-1; 9 bases match TRBD1. This receptor was identified in a human donor with non-small cell lung cancer who had a partial response to radiotherapy plus ipilimumab. Specimen: peripheral blood, collected from a patient treated with radiotherapy plus ipilimumab. CDR3 nucleotide sequence: TGTGCCAGCAGTTACTGGGGGACAGGGAGAAACAATGAGCAGTTCTTC. Amino acids: CASSYWGTGRNNEQFF.